The clone carrying this TCR beta chain has only one observation. With 2 bases clipped from V and 2 bases from J, the junction kept 5 bases outside the gene matches. This CDR3 region has 15 residues. Germline assignment: CDR1 MNHEY and CDR2 SVGAGI. The protocol was immunoSEQ multiplex PCR, while the TCRdb copy is restricted to in-frame clones and leaves out a portion. This table holds 12,000 to 15,000 clones, over 60% found once. This sample stems from a study of sequential checkpoint blockade in melanoma. Study summary: Patients were randomized 1:1 to nivolumab-then-ipilimumab or ipilimumab-then-nivolumab first-line.

Noted treatment: randomized to nivolumab then ipilimumab (arm A) or the reverse (arm B). From thawed PBMCs, live CD3+CD8+ cells negative for CD19 and CD56 were sorted. The sequenced sample was CD8+ T cells sorted from blood (inferred from file names), obtained from a patient given nivolumab and ipilimumab in sequence. The rearrangement joins TRBV6-5 to TRBJ2-7; 8 positions match TRBD2. The TCR sequence derives from a human donor with melanoma. CDR3 DNA: TGTGCCAGCAGTTACGGGGCGGGGGGCACCTACGAGCAGTACTTC. Its protein is CASSYGAGGTYEQYF.